Described below is a single T cell receptor beta chain sequence and its context. Its antigen is unknown. A far larger clone is just one base off, so this is likely a read error. Other DNA sequences in the same sample also yield this CDR3. Genomic DNA for unsorted samples, which was extracted with the QIAamp DNA Blood Mini kit, came from 81 million or so PBMCs. The CDR3 has 15 residues. The germline CDR1 and CDR2 sequences are MDHEN and SYDVKM. The sample comes from a study of shared clonotypes between healthy human individuals. Notes on the study in general: Researchers sampled only blood; tissue repertoires likely differ. Clonotype sharing among donors was expected to depend on sequencing depth.

The authors ran unsorted PBMC replicate PCRs on about 310 ng DNA, around 27,000 T cell genomes. TCRdb's copy holds only in-frame clones and misses some; the assay was immunoSEQ multiplex PCR. The table lists 450,000 to 500,000 clones, approximately 81% of them singletons. The material sequenced was PBMCs. V usage is TRBV28 and J usage is TRBJ1-5; TRBD1 might be the D (6 bases). The TCR sequence derives from a woman between 35 and 50 years old in good health. Some clones in this sample may be carry-over from other donors' samples. CDR3 in amino acids: CAGSWAGEGNQPQHF. CDR3 nucleotide sequence: TGTGCCGGCAGTTGGGCAGGGGAGGGCAATCAGCCCCAGCATTTT.